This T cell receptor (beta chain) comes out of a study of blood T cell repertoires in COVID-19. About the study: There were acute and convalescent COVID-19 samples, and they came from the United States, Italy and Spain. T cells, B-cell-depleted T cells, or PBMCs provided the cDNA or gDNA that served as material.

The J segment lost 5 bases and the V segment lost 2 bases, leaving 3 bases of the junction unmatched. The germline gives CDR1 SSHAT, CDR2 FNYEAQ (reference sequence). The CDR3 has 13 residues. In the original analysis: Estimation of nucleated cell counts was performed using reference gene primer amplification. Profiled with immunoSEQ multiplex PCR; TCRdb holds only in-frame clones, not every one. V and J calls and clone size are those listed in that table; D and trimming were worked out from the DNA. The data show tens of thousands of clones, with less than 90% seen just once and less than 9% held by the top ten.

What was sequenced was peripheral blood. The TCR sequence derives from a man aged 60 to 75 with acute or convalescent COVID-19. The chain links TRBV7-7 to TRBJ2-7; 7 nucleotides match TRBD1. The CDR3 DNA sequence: TGTGCCAGCAGCTTAAAAGGGGGCGACGAGCAGTACTTC. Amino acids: CASSLKGGDEQYF.